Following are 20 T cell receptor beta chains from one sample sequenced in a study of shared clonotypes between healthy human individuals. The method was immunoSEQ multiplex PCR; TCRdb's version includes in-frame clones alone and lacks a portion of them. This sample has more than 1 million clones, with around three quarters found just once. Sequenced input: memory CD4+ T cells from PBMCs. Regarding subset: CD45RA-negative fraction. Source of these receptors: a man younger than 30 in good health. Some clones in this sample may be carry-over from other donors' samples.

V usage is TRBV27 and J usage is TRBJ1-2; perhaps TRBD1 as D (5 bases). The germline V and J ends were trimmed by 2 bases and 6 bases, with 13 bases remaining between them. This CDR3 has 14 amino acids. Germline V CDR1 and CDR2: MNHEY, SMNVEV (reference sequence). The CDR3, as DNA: TGTGCCAGCAGTTTAATGGGTAGGGGCAATGGCTACACCTTC. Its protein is CASSLMGRGNGYTF.

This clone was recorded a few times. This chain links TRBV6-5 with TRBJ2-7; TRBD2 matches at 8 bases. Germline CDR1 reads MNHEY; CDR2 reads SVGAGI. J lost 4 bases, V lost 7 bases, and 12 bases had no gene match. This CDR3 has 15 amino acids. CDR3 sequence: CASKPGRLAHYEQYF. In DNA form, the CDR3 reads TGTGCCAGCAAACCAGGGAGACTAGCGCATTACGAGCAGTACTTC.

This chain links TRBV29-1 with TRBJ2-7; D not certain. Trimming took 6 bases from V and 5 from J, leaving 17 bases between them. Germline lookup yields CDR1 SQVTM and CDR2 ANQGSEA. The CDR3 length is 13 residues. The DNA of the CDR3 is TGCAGCGTGACGCCTGATGGGTTGGACGAGCAGTACTTC. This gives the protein CSVTPDGLDEQYF.

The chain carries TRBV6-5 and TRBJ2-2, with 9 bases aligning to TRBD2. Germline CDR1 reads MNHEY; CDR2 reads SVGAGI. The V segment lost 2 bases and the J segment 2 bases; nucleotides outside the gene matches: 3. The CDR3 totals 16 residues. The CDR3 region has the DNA TGTGCCAGCAGTTACCGAGCGGGAGGCAACACCGGGGAGCTGTTTTTT. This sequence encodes CASSYRAGGNTGELFF.

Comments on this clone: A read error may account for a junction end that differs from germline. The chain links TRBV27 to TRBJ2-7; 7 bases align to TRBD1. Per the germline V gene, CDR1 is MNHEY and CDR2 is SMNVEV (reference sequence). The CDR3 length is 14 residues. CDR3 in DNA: TGTGCCGGCAGTCCCGGACAGGTAGGATACGAGCAGTACTTC. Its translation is CAGSPGQVGYEQYF.

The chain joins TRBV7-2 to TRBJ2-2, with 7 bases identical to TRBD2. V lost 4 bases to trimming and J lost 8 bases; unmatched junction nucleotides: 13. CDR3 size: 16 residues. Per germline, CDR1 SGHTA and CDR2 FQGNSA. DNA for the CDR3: TGTGCCAGCAGCTCCCAACCCGGACTAGTTTCAGGGGAGCTGTTTTTT. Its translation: CASSSQPGLVSGELFF.

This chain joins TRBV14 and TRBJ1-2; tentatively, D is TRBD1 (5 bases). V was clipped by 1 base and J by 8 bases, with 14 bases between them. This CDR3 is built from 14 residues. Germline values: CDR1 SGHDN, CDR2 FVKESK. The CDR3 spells CASSQVATGGGYTF. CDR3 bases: TGTGCCAGCAGCCAAGTTGCTACCGGGGGAGGCTACACCTTC.

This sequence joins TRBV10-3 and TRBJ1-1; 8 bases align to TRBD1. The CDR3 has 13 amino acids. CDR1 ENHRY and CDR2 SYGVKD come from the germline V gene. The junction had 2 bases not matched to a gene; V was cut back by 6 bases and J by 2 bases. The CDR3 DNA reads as TGTGCCATCAGCCAGGGGGCTAACACTGAAGCTTTCTTT. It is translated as CAISQGANTEAFF.

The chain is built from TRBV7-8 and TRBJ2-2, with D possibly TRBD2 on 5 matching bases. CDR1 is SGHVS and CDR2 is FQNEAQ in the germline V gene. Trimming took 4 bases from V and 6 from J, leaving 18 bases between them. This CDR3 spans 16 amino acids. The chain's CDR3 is CASSSPRLAAAGELFF. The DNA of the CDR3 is TGTGCCAGCAGCTCCCCTCGGCTAGCTGCGGCCGGGGAGCTGTTTTTT.

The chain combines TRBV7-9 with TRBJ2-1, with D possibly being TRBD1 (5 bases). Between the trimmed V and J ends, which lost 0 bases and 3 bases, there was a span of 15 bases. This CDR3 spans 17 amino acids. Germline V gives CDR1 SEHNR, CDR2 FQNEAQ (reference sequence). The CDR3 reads CASSLAMDIQGYNEQFF. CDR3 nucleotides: TGTGCCAGCAGCTTAGCGATGGACATACAAGGCTACAATGAGCAGTTCTTC.

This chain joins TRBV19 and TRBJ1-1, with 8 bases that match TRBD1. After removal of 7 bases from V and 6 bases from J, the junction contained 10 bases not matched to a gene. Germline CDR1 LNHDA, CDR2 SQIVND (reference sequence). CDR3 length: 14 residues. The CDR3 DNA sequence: TGTGCCAGTAAAGGACAGGGCGGATTCGCTGAAGCTTTCTTT. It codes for CASKGQGGFAEAFF.

For the CDR3, the DNA is TGTGCCAGCAGCCGTCACCGGGACAGGGGGCGGGTAGGCACTGAAGCTTTCTTT. It yields the protein CASSRHRDRGRVGTEAFF. The J gene is TRBJ1-1, the V gene TRBV28; 12 bases are a match to TRBD1. Trimming at V came to 6 bases and at J to 4 bases, leaving 15 bases not matched to a gene. CDR1 and CDR2 from the germline V gene are MDHEN and SYDVKM. The CDR3 spans 18 residues.

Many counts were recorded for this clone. CDR3 nucleotide sequence: TGTGCCAGCAGCGTAGCTGGGTACGGTAACTATGGCTACACCTTC. Translating it yields CASSVAGYGNYGYTF. The chain joins TRBV9 to TRBJ1-2, with D uncertain. The CDR3 runs to 15 residues. Germline CDR1 is SGDLS and CDR2 is YYNGEE. Trimming shortened V by 0 bases and J by 1 base, and 10 bases separated the two germline ends.

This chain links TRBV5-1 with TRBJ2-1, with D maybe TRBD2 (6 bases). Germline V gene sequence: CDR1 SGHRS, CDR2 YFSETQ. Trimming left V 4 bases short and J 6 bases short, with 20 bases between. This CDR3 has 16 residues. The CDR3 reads CASSPGEARIANEQFF. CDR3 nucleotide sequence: TGCGCCAGCAGCCCCGGGGAGGCCCGGATTGCCAATGAGCAGTTCTTC.

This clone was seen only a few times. The CDR3 nucleotides are TGTGCCAGTCGCCGGGGAGCGGATGGCACAGATACGCAGTATTTT. As protein: CASRRGADGTDTQYF. V gene TRBV5-4 combines with J gene TRBJ2-3; a weak D match, TRBD2 (5 bases). CDR1 and CDR2 from the germline V gene are SGHNT and YYREEE (reference sequence). This CDR3 is 15 amino acids long. The ends were cut back, 8 bases at V and 1 base at J, with 17 bases in the middle.

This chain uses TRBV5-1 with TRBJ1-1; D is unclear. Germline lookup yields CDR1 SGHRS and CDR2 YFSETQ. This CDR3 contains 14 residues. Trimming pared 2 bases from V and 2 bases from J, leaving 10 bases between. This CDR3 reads CASSFRVVNTEAFF. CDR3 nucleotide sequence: TGCGCCAGCAGCTTTAGGGTAGTAAACACTGAAGCTTTCTTT.

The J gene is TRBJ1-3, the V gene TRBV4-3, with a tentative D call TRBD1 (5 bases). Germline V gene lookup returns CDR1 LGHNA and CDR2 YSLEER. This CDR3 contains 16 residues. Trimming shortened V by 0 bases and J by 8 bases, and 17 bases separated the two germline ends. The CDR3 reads CASSQDWRGTAHTIYF. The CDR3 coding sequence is TGCGCCAGCAGCCAAGATTGGAGGGGCACGGCCCACACCATATATTTT.

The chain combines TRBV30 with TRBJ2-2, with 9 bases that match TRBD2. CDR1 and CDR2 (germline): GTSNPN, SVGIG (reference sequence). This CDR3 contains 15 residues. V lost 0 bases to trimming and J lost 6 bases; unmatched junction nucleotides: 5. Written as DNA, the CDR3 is TGTGCCTGGAGTGTGCCTGGCGGGAGGGCCGGGGAGCTGTTTTTT. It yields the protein CAWSVPGGRAGELFF.

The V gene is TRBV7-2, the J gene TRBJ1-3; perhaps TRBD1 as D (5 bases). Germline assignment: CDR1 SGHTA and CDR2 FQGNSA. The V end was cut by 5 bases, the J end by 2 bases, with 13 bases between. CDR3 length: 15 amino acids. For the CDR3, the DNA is TGTGCCAGCAGCACAGGACAATTTGCTGGAAACACCATATATTTT. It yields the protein CASSTGQFAGNTIYF.

The CDR3 here is CASTATGGGLGEKLFF. The CDR3, as DNA: TGTGCCAGCACTGCGACAGGGGGGGGCTTGGGTGAAAAACTGTTTTTT. V gene TRBV25-1 combines with J gene TRBJ1-4, with 9 nucleotides matching TRBD1. Germline V lookup: CDR1 MGHDK, CDR2 SYGVNS. The CDR3 is made up of 16 amino acids. With 7 bases clipped from V and 7 bases from J, the junction kept 13 bases outside the gene matches.